The 25 T cell receptor beta chains listed next were all sequenced from one sample in a study of T cells in Graves' hyperthyroidism and ophthalmopathy. The investigators amplified TCR beta CDR3 regions from RNA transcripts. A set of HTBI primers served as the primers for a first-round RT-PCR of the TCR CDR3. TCRdb fed the multiplex PCR reads into MiXCR, producing one record per CDR3 protein. The sample yields hundreds of thousands of distinct CDR3 sequences, 15% to 18% seen once. The specimen sequenced was blood. These receptors were taken from a woman under 30 with Graves' hyperthyroidism.

The chain employs TRBV7-2 and TRBJ2-5, with D unclear. Germline values: CDR1 SGHTA, CDR2 FQGNSA. The V end was cut by 5 bases, the J end by 5 bases, with 12 bases between. This CDR3 region has 13 residues. The CDR3 DNA reads TGTGCCAGCAGCCTACCCCCTTGGGAGACCCAGTACTTC. Protein: CASSLPPWETQYF.

Note on this clonotype: Just one base apart from a much larger clone, this may be a read error. The gene calls are TRBV5-1 and TRBJ2-1; 11 nucleotides align to TRBD2. CDR3 length: 14 amino acids. The germline gives CDR1 SGHRS, CDR2 YFSETQ. Here the CDR3 reads CAGSRLAGGDEQFF. DNA for the CDR3: TGCGCCGGCAGCCGCCTAGCGGGAGGCGATGAGCAGTTCTTC.

This clonotype came up a few times. This chain links TRBV19 with TRBJ1-1, with D hard to call. The CDR3 runs 11 residues. CDR1 and CDR2 from the germline V gene are LNHDA and SQIVND (reference sequence). The CDR3, as DNA: TGTGCGACTAGGGAGTTCACTGAAGCTTTCTTT. Translated: CATREFTEAFF.

The rearrangement uses TRBV20-1 and TRBJ1-1; 7 positions match TRBD1. The V gene end was trimmed by 5 bases and the J gene end by 4 bases; junction bases not matched to a gene: 7. The CDR3 spans 13 residues. Germline V lookup: CDR1 DFQATT, CDR2 SNEGSKA (reference sequence). The CDR3: CSAPSDRATEAFF. The CDR3 nucleotides are TGCAGTGCTCCCTCTGACAGGGCCACTGAAGCTTTCTTT.

The rearrangement joins TRBV18 to TRBJ1-5; D call uncertain. CDR1 is KGHSH, CDR2 LQKENI, per germline. The CDR3 has 13 amino acids. V was clipped by 8 bases and J by 3 bases, with 11 bases between them. The CDR3 nucleotides read TGTGCCAGCACCCCGGCCCTCAATCAGCCCCAGCATTTT. Its protein product is CASTPALNQPQHF.

This clonotype was seen a few times. The V and J genes are TRBV29-1 and TRBJ2-1; 8 bases align to TRBD1. The CDR3 loop spans 15 amino acids. Looked up from germline, CDR1 is SQVTM and CDR2 is ANQGSEA. V lost 6 bases, J lost 4 bases, and 11 bases stayed unmatched. CDR3 DNA sequence: TGCAGCGTCTACGGGACAGGTTGGGAGTACAATGAGCAGTTCTTC. It encodes CSVYGTGWEYNEQFF.

This clonotype was counted ten times or more. This chain links TRBV20-1 with TRBJ2-5; 11 nucleotides agree with TRBD2. This CDR3 has 16 residues. The germline V gene encodes CDR1 DFQATT and CDR2 SNEGSKA (reference sequence). V shed 1 base and J 5 bases; nucleotides not matched to a gene: 9. Here the CDR3 reads CSARGLAGTSRETQYF. In DNA form, the CDR3 reads TGCAGTGCTAGAGGACTAGCGGGGACCTCGAGGGAGACCCAGTACTTC.

This clonotype has at least ten counts. The chain carries TRBV6-1 and TRBJ1-5; 7 bases are a match to TRBD1. CDR3 length: 15 amino acids. The J segment lost 7 bases and the V segment lost 6 bases, leaving 12 bases of the junction unmatched. Germline V gene lookup returns CDR1 MNHNS and CDR2 SASEGT. The CDR3 protein is CASRYDREGVQPQHF. DNA of the CDR3: TGTGCCAGCAGATACGACAGGGAAGGAGTACAGCCCCAGCATTTT.

The chain couples TRBV20-1 to TRBJ2-3; no clear D gene. The V gene lost 2 bases and the J gene lost 0 bases, with 9 bases spanning the gap. This CDR3 has 14 residues. The V gene's germline CDR1 is DFQATT and CDR2 SNEGSKA (reference sequence). CDR3 sequence (DNA): TGCAGTGCTAGACCGTGGCTGAGCACAGATACGCAGTATTTT. Its translation: CSARPWLSTDTQYF.

The sample holds many counts of this clonotype. This chain connects TRBV4-1 to TRBJ1-1; D remains ambiguous. The CDR3 has 13 amino acids. Germline CDR1 and CDR2: MGHRA and YSYEKL. V shed 2 bases and J shed 9 bases, with 13 bases lying between them. The CDR3 DNA follows: TGCGCCAGCAGCCAACCGGCCCCTGAGAAAGCTTTCTTT. Its translation is CASSQPAPEKAFF.

This clonotype showed up just a few times. This sequence joins TRBV12-3 or TRBV12-4 and TRBJ1-2; no reliable D call. The V and J ends lost 4 bases and 13 bases respectively, with 10 bases between them. The CDR3 covers 10 residues. The CDR3 nucleotides are TGTGCCAGCAGTTATCGGCAAAGCACCTTC. Its protein product is CASSYRQSTF.

The chain combines TRBV6-1 with TRBJ2-6; the D is unclear. V was pared by 7 bases and J by 1 base, with 8 bases between. The CDR3 spans 14 residues. Germline V lookup: CDR1 MNHNS, CDR2 SASEGT. CDR3 nucleotide sequence: TGTGCCAGCAAAGGATTTTCTGGGGCCAACGTCCTGACTTTC. This sequence encodes CASKGFSGANVLTF.

This clonotype was picked up many times. The gene calls are TRBV11-2 and TRBJ2-5; D remains ambiguous. CDR3 length: 13 amino acids. Germline V gene data show CDR1 as SGHAT and CDR2 as FQNNGV. V was trimmed by 2 bases and J by 5 bases, leaving 9 bases between them. CDR3: CASSLIVLETQYF. The CDR3 nucleotides are TGTGCCAGCAGCTTAATAGTTTTGGAGACCCAGTACTTC.

This clonotype was seen only a few times. The chain has TRBV4-2 and TRBJ2-7; 9 bases line up with TRBD1. In germline, CDR1 is LGHNA, CDR2 YNFKEQ. This CDR3 comprises 17 residues. After removal of 1 base from V and 1 base from J, the junction contained 8 bases not matched to a gene. The CDR3 reads CASSQVLGQGQSYEQYF. CDR3 nucleotide sequence: TGTGCCAGCAGCCAAGTTTTAGGACAGGGGCAATCCTACGAGCAGTACTTC.

This clonotype was seen at least ten times. This chain connects TRBV7-3 to TRBJ2-1; D may be TRBD2 (5 bases). Deletions cut 1 base from V and 3 bases from J, with 13 bases between. CDR1 SGHTA and CDR2 FQGTGA come from the germline V gene. The CDR3 totals 16 residues. CDR3 nucleotides: TGTGCCAGCAGCTTAAATCGTGCCGCGGGCTACAATGAGCAGTTCTTC. This sequence encodes CASSLNRAAGYNEQFF.

The V gene is TRBV19, the J gene TRBJ1-1; unclear D gene. Trimming took 4 bases from V and 0 from J, leaving 9 bases between them. There are 14 residues in the CDR3. In germline, CDR1 is LNHDA, CDR2 SQIVND (reference sequence). In DNA form, the CDR3 reads TGTGCCAGTAGTACTCAATTGTTGAACACTGAAGCTTTCTTT. Amino acid sequence: CASSTQLLNTEAFF.

The chain combines TRBV5-6 with TRBJ1-3, with D possibly being TRBD1 (5 bases). The CDR3 runs 14 residues. The germline gives CDR1 SGHDT, CDR2 YYEEEE. V shed 6 bases and J shed 0 bases, with 10 bases lying between them. The DNA of the CDR3 is TGTGCCAGCACCCTCACAGGCTCTGGAAACACCATATATTTT. Its translation: CASTLTGSGNTIYF.

This clonotype has a count of ten or more. V and J are TRBV28 and TRBJ1-5; 8 bases fit TRBD1. Unmatched junction bases numbered 15, after V lost 6 bases and J lost 2 bases. The V gene's germline CDR1 is MDHEN and CDR2 SYDVKM. The CDR3 spans 18 residues. The CDR3 sequence: CASSRRTPGQGGNQPQHF. The CDR3 DNA follows: TGTGCCAGCAGCCGACGAACCCCAGGACAGGGAGGCAATCAGCCCCAGCATTTT.

This clonotype was counted many times. The V call is TRBV11-2, the J call TRBJ2-3, with a possible D match to TRBD1 (5 bases). Looked up from germline, CDR1 is SGHAT and CDR2 is FQNNGV. With 3 bases removed from V and 6 bases from J, the gap between germline ends came to 10 bases. The CDR3 runs to 13 residues. This CDR3 reads CASSLQTVDTQYF. The CDR3, as DNA: TGTGCCAGCAGCTTGCAGACAGTGGATACGCAGTATTTT.

The chain is built from TRBV7-3 and TRBJ2-7; perhaps TRBD2 as D (6 bases). Trimming took off 3 bases at V and 5 bases at J, with 17 bases between the two ends. Germline V gene sequence: CDR1 SGHTA, CDR2 FQGTGA. The CDR3 runs 15 residues. The chain's CDR3 is CASSLLSGVLNEQYF. DNA for the CDR3: TGTGCCAGCAGCTTGCTTTCGGGAGTCTTGAACGAGCAGTACTTC.

This chain uses TRBV12-5 with TRBJ2-1, with 10 positions matching TRBD2. CDR1 and CDR2 (germline): LGHNT, FRNRAP. The CDR3 has 15 amino acids. V shed 4 bases and J 6 bases; nucleotides not matched to a gene: 6. The CDR3 region is CASGYGTSDRNEQFF. CDR3 sequence (DNA): TGTGCTAGTGGTTACGGGACTAGCGACCGCAATGAGCAGTTCTTC.

The chain combines TRBV4-2 with TRBJ1-6; tentative D call: TRBD1 (5 bases). V gave up 4 bases and J gave up 0 bases, with 19 bases separating them. This CDR3 is built from 19 residues. The germline V gene encodes CDR1 LGHNA and CDR2 YNFKEQ. The chain's CDR3 is CASSPYGREGSSYNSPLHF. The CDR3 DNA sequence: TGTGCCAGCAGCCCCTACGGCAGGGAGGGCAGCTCCTATAATTCACCCCTCCACTTT.

This clonotype was counted only a few times. The J gene is TRBJ2-3, the V gene TRBV6-2 or TRBV6-3; 8 nucleotides agree with TRBD1. The CDR3 runs 19 residues. Per the germline V gene, CDR1 is MNHEY and CDR2 is SVGEGT. V lost 0 bases to trimming and J lost 2 bases; unmatched junction nucleotides: 13. The CDR3 nucleotides are TGTGCCAGCAGTTACTCGAACAGGGGGTATGGGACACACACAGATACGCAGTATTTT. Translated: CASSYSNRGYGTHTDTQYF.

This clonotype appeared many times. The chain has TRBV27 and TRBJ2-5; the match to TRBD1 covers 7 bases. Unmatched junction bases numbered 12, after V lost 6 bases and J lost 5 bases. Germline V lookup: CDR1 MNHEY, CDR2 SMNVEV (reference sequence). The length of the CDR3 is 15 residues. CDR3 sequence (DNA): TGTGCCAGCAGGCAGGGACAGTTGCCATGGGAGACCCAGTACTTC. Its protein is CASRQGQLPWETQYF.

This clonotype was counted between two and nine times. This CDR3 reads CASSQDIGNQPQHF. For the CDR3, the DNA is TGCGCCAGCAGCCAAGATATCGGCAATCAGCCCCAGCATTTT. The rearrangement links TRBV4-3 to TRBJ1-5; D gene ambiguous. The CDR3 is made up of 14 amino acids. The germline CDR1 and CDR2 sequences are LGHNA and YSLEER. Trimming pared 0 bases from V and 2 bases from J, leaving 5 bases between.